The present TCR beta chain was sequenced within a study of low-dose radiotherapy and immunotherapy resistance in tumors. For the study at large: Each two-week cycle included intravenous cyclophosphamide 200 mg/m2, given one day before radiation and immunotherapy.

The CDR3 is 14 residues long. V lost 5 bases and J 2 bases, leaving 13 bases between the germline ends. The germline gives CDR1 MNHEY, CDR2 SVGEGT. Documented time point: before trial treatment. The study gave donors nivolumab, ipilimumab, aspirin, low-dose cyclophosphamide and low-dose radiotherapy. In this sample, this clonotype turned up many times. Alpha- and beta-chain coverage of first-strand cDNA came from TRAV- and TRBV-specific primers. For amplifying TCRs, the PCR ran for about 22 cycles with Phusion, which was used together with a constant-region primer and the adapter on the V primers. TCRdb re-called the reads through MiXCR, storing one row per CDR3 protein. The sample has over 55,000 distinct CDR3 sequences, more than 25% seen once.

This clonotype was sampled from a female donor with ovarian cancer. Material: PBMCs, obtained before treatment. The chain recombines TRBV6-2 or TRBV6-3 with TRBJ2-7, with D tentatively TRBD1 (7 bases). This CDR3 is CASSNQGGTYEQYF. For the CDR3, the DNA is TGTGCCAGCAGTAACCAGGGGGGCACCTACGAGCAGTACTTC.